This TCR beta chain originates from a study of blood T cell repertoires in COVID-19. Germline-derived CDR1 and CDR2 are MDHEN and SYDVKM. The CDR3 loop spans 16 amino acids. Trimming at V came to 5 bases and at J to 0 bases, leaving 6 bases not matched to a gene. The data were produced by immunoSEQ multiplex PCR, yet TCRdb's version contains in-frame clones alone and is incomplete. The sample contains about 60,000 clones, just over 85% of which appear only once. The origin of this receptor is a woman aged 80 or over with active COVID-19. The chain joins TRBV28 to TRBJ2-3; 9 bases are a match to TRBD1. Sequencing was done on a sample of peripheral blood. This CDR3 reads CASSAWGTGSTDTQYF. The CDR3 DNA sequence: TGTGCCAGCAGTGCATGGGGGACAGGGAGCACAGATACGCAGTATTTT.